This is a list of T cell receptor beta chains from one sample in a study of Ad26.COV2.S vaccination and SARS-CoV-2 variants. Here immunoSEQ multiplex PCR was the method, and the copy in TCRdb shows in-frame clones only, minus some. The table lists roughly 320,000 clones, about 86% of them singletons. The source was peripheral blood, collected in a trial of Ad26.COV2.S vaccine versus placebo. Source of these receptors: a person aged 18-65 years who received the Ad26.COV2.S COVID-19 vaccine or a placebo. Each CDR3 is given with its conserved first and last residue. D genes are given only for firm matches. Rows may omit the clone size; those that give it use once, few, many or a size class.

j_call v_call d_call clone_size cdr3_aa cdr3_nt
TRBJ1-2 TRBV5-1 NA NA CASSFNSLAYGYTF TGCGCCAGCAGCTTTAACAGCCTGGCCTATGGCTACACCTTC
TRBJ1-1 TRBV7-2 NA NA CASSFSVNTEAFF TGTGCCAGCAGCTTTTCTGTGAACACTGAAGCTTTCTTT
TRBJ1-1 TRBV18 TRBD1 NA CASSPGQFEAFF TGTGCCAGCTCACCGGGACAGTTTGAAGCTTTCTTT
TRBJ1-1 TRBV19 TRBD1 NA CASSPLDREGTEAFF TGTGCCAGTAGTCCCTTAGACAGGGAGGGTACTGAAGCTTTCTTT
TRBJ2-5 TRBV6-2/TRBV6-3 NA NA CASSTETQGQETQYF TGTGCCAGCAGTACGGAGACACAGGGCCAAGAGACCCAGTACTTC
TRBJ1-2 TRBV20-1 NA NA CSASPRGSDGYTF TGCAGTGCTAGTCCCAGGGGATCCGATGGCTACACCTTC
TRBJ2-3 TRBV29-1 NA NA CSVETRGGGGTQYF TGCAGCGTTGAAACTCGCGGGGGAGGGGGGACGCAGTATTTT
TRBJ1-3 TRBV13 NA NA CASSLGLQGRTSGNTIYF TGTGCCAGCAGCTTAGGCCTCCAGGGACGCACCTCTGGAAACACCATATATTTT
TRBJ1-5 TRBV6-5 TRBD1 once CASKQGQDQPQHF TGTGCCAGCAAACAGGGGCAAGATCAGCCCCAGCATTTT
TRBJ1-3 TRBV5-1 TRBD1 NA CASSANRGGGNTIYF TGCGCCAGCAGCGCCAACAGGGGCGGTGGAAACACCATATATTTT
TRBJ2-5 TRBV5-1 TRBD2 NA CASSLSGGVVETQYF TGCGCCAGCAGCCTGAGCGGGGGGGTCGTTGAGACCCAGTACTTC
TRBJ2-2 TRBV4-1 TRBD2 few CASSPGLAATGELFF TGCGCCAGCAGCCCGGGACTAGCTGCGACCGGGGAGCTGTTTTTT
TRBJ2-7 TRBV4-1 NA NA CASSQEGSEQGRTEQYF TGCGCCAGCAGCCAAGAAGGTTCGGAACAGGGACGAACCGAGCAGTACTTC
TRBJ1-2 TRBV30 NA NA CAWTPGSDYGYTF TGTGCCTGGACCCCGGGGAGCGATTATGGCTACACCTTC
TRBJ2-7 TRBV6-5 TRBD1 NA CACRDRFTYEQYF TGTGCCTGCCGGGACAGATTTACCTACGAGCAGTACTTC
TRBJ2-1 TRBV3-1/TRBV3-2 TRBD2 NA CASSHWRGGRYNEQFF TGTGCCAGCAGCCATTGGCGGGGGGGCCGGTACAATGAGCAGTTCTTC
TRBJ1-1 TRBV9 TRBD1 few CASSVMAGGNTEAFF TGTGCCAGCAGCGTAATGGCAGGGGGGAACACTGAAGCTTTCTTT
TRBJ2-1 TRBV7-9 NA few CASSAPGFYNEQFF TGTGCCAGCAGCGCGCCAGGGTTTTACAATGAGCAGTTCTTC
TRBJ1-2 TRBV5-4 NA once CASSLVTGSANYGYTF TGTGCCAGCAGCTTGGTTACAGGATCAGCTAACTATGGCTACACCTTC
TRBJ1-1 TRBV29-1 TRBD1 NA CSVGVRTKTGGRTEAFF TGCAGCGTTGGCGTTCGTACCAAGACAGGGGGGAGGACTGAAGCTTTCTTT
TRBJ2-1 TRBV27 NA NA CASSFRGFYNEQFF TGTGCCAGCAGTTTTAGGGGGTTCTACAATGAGCAGTTCTTC
TRBJ2-3 TRBV4-2 TRBD2 NA CASSQPTGTRNTDTQYF TGTGCCAGCAGCCAACCAACCGGGACTAGAAACACAGATACGCAGTATTTT
TRBJ2-7 TRBV6-5 TRBD1 NA CASRLGQGGIYEQYF TGTGCCAGCAGACTCGGACAGGGAGGAATCTACGAGCAGTACTTC
TRBJ2-1 TRBV5-4 NA NA CASSFDSGSYNEQFF TGTGCCAGCAGCTTCGACTCGGGCTCCTACAATGAGCAGTTCTTC
TRBJ1-2 TRBV6-9 NA NA CASRPVTGRGSNYGYTF TGTGCCAGCAGGCCCGTAACAGGGAGAGGAAGTAACTATGGCTACACCTTC
TRBJ2-7 TRBV6-5 TRBD2 NA CASSSHSSGGAYEQYF TGTGCCAGCAGTTCCCACTCCAGCGGGGGGGCTTACGAGCAGTACTTC
TRBJ2-1 TRBV13 TRBD2 NA CASSLLAGGSMGSYNEQFF TGTGCCAGCAGCTTATTAGCGGGGGGCTCGATGGGCTCCTACAATGAGCAGTTCTTC
TRBJ2-6 TRBV9 TRBD1 NA CASSVWDSDSGANVLTF TGTGCCAGCAGCGTATGGGACAGTGATTCTGGGGCCAACGTCCTGACTTTC
TRBJ2-5 TRBV18 TRBD1 NA CASSPRQGRETQYF TGTGCCAGCTCACCTCGACAGGGTAGAGAGACCCAGTACTTC
TRBJ1-2 TRBV10-3 TRBD1 NA CAISTGGDYGYTF TGTGCCATCAGTACAGGGGGAGACTATGGCTACACCTTC
TRBJ2-5 TRBV27 NA NA CASSLTFGQETQYF TGTGCCAGCAGTTTGACCTTCGGCCAAGAGACCCAGTACTTC
TRBJ1-4 TRBV7-2 NA NA CASSLAGPGLGIEKLFF TGTGCCAGCAGCTTAGCGGGGCCCGGGTTGGGGATTGAAAAACTGTTTTTT
TRBJ1-3 TRBV19 TRBD1 NA CASSTRQGSGNTIYF TGTGCCAGTAGTACGAGACAGGGCTCTGGAAACACCATATATTTT
TRBJ2-1 TRBV4-2 NA NA CASSQEEAYNEQFF TGTGCCAGCAGCCAGGAGGAGGCCTACAATGAGCAGTTCTTC
TRBJ2-3 TRBV9 NA NA CASSGGPTGTNTDTQYF TGTGCCAGCAGCGGGGGACCTACCGGGACAAACACAGATACGCAGTATTTT
TRBJ1-1 TRBV5-6 NA NA CASSWVGAGIIGTEAFF TGTGCCAGCAGCTGGGTCGGGGCAGGGATTATAGGCACTGAAGCTTTCTTT
TRBJ2-1 TRBV7-8 NA NA CASSLAPGTRYNEQFF TGTGCCAGCAGCTTAGCGCCAGGGACGAGGTACAATGAGCAGTTCTTC
TRBJ1-2 TRBV6-2/TRBV6-3 NA NA CASSKPSHGYTF TGTGCCAGCAGCAAGCCCAGCCACGGCTACACCTTC
TRBJ1-6 TRBV7-2 NA NA CASTLEPGRGNSPLHF TGTGCCAGCACCCTAGAGCCGGGACGGGGGAATTCACCCCTCCACTTT
TRBJ2-5 TRBV2 NA NA CASSSDTELLAQYF TGTGCCAGCAGTTCCGACACGGAGCTATTGGCCCAGTACTTC
TRBJ1-2 TRBV19 TRBD1 NA CASSFDRGYGYTF TGTGCCAGTAGTTTTGACAGGGGGTATGGCTACACCTTC
TRBJ2-7 TRBV20-1 TRBD1 once CSASGQVYEQYF TGCAGTGCTAGTGGACAGGTCTACGAGCAGTACTTC
TRBJ1-5 TRBV28 NA NA CASSLGVQPQHF TGTGCCAGCAGTTTGGGAGTCCAGCCCCAGCATTTT
TRBJ1-1 TRBV10-2 NA NA CASSVVAENTEAFF TGCGCCAGCAGTGTCGTGGCAGAGAACACTGAAGCTTTCTTT
TRBJ1-1 TRBV9 NA NA CASSVDGGGGTEAFF TGTGCCAGCAGCGTAGATGGAGGGGGTGGCACTGAAGCTTTCTTT
TRBJ1-5 TRBV6-5 NA NA CASSYSWGQPQHF TGTGCCAGCAGTTACTCGTGGGGTCAGCCCCAGCATTTT
TRBJ1-2 TRBV5-6 TRBD1 NA CASATGAPLYGYTF TGTGCCAGCGCGACAGGGGCTCCCCTCTATGGCTACACCTTC
TRBJ2-5 TRBV7-2 NA NA CASSLGVEETQYF TGTGCCAGCAGTCTAGGGGTTGAGGAGACCCAGTACTTC
TRBJ1-5 TRBV6-5 NA NA CASRRQVGGNQPQHF TGTGCCAGCAGGCGACAGGTCGGAGGCAATCAGCCCCAGCATTTT
TRBJ2-5 TRBV9 NA NA CASSVATYGETQYF TGTGCCAGCAGCGTAGCAACCTACGGGGAGACCCAGTACTTC
TRBJ1-2 TRBV2 TRBD1 NA CASRGQGGSGYTF TGTGCCAGCAGGGGACAGGGGGGATCTGGCTACACCTTC
TRBJ1-4 TRBV4-2 NA NA CASRDITSLSNEKLFF TGTGCCAGCAGGGACATCACGAGTCTTTCTAATGAAAAACTGTTTTTT
TRBJ1-1 TRBV7-3 NA NA CASSLTGVGRGSGEAFF TGTGCCAGCAGCTTAACGGGAGTCGGTAGGGGGAGTGGGGAAGCTTTCTTT
TRBJ1-6 TRBV6-5 NA NA CASSRRLQDSPLHF TGTGCCAGCAGCCGACGACTCCAGGATTCACCCCTCCACTTT